This T cell receptor beta chain stems from a study of T cell repertoires in cytomegalovirus infection. Background on the study: Public TCR beta signatures indicated both CMV infection and matching HLA type.

This clonotype was found a few times. Germline V gene lookup returns CDR1 MGHRA and CDR2 YSYEKL. The CDR3 covers 16 residues. The junction had 6 bases not matched to a gene; V was cut back by 3 bases and J by 3 bases. From the reads, TCRdb called clonotypes with MiXCR, one entry per CDR3 protein. The data hold 350,000 to 450,000 distinct CDR3 sequences, with 15% to 20% observed a single time. Sequenced input: PBMCs. The origin of this receptor is a human donor in good health (CMV status not recorded). Some clones in this sample may be carry-over from other donors' samples. The rearrangement joins TRBV4-1 to TRBJ1-3; TRBD1 matches 9 bases. The chain's CDR3 is CASSHATGGYGNTIYF. The CDR3 DNA reads as TGCGCCAGCAGCCATGCGACAGGGGGTTATGGAAACACCATATATTTT.